This T cell receptor beta chain came from a study of blood T cell repertoires in COVID-19. Whole-study context: Italy, Spain and the United States were the sources of the convalescent and acute COVID-19 samples. T cells, B-cell-depleted T cells, or PBMCs provided the cDNA or gDNA that served as material.

The CDR3 loop spans 11 amino acids. Trimming took off 3 bases at V and 8 bases at J, with 6 bases between the two ends. In germline, CDR1 is MDHEN, CDR2 SYDVKM. In the source study's methods: Estimates of nucleated cell counts were drawn from the amplification of reference gene primers. Data came from immunoSEQ multiplex PCR; TCRdb stores just in-frame clones and leaves some out. From that table come the V and J calls and clone size; the DNA was used to work out D and trimming. The data contain nearly 200,000 clones, around four fifths of them singletons. This chain joins TRBV28 and TRBJ2-3; D gene uncertain. The origin of this receptor is a human donor in a cohort sampled during active COVID-19. The specimen was peripheral blood. CDR3 amino acids: CASSLELTQYF. For the CDR3, the DNA is TGTGCCAGCAGTTTGGAGCTTACGCAGTATTTT.